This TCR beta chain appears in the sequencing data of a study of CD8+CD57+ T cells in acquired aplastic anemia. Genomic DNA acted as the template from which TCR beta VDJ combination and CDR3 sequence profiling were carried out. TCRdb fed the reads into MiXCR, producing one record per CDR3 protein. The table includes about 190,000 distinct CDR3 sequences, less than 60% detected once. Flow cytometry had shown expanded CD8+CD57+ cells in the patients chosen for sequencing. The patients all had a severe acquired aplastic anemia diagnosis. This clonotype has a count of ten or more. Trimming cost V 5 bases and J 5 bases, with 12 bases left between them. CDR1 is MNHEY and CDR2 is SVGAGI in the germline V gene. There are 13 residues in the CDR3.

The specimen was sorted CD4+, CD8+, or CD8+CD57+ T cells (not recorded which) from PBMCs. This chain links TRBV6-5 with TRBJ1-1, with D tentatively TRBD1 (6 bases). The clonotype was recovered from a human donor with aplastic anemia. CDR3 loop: CASSLLQGTEAFF. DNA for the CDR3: TGTGCCAGCAGTCTTCTACAGGGAACTGAAGCTTTCTTT.